This T cell receptor (beta chain) was profiled in a study of human T cells and chemical hapten exposure. This clonotype was counted a few times. TCRdb redid the calling of the RACE reads with MiXCR, one entry per CDR3 protein. The repertoire holds more than 90,000 distinct CDR3 sequences, about 10% seen once, with 2% to 2.5% in the top ten. The V and J ends lost 0 bases and 0 bases respectively, with 15 bases between them. This CDR3 has 18 residues. Germline V gene data show CDR1 as LGHNA and CDR2 as YNFKEQ. The time point was: patch test 1, 2 weeks after DPC sensitization. Specified treatment: therapeutic diphenylcyclopropenone sensitization with weekly scalp DPC. Extraction of total RNA was performed on unfractionated whole blood.

The chain recombines TRBV4-2 with TRBJ2-1; D uncertain. The receptor was isolated from a man aged 40-50 years with alopecia areata. Some clones in this sample may be carry-over from other donors' samples. The sample here was whole blood, taken in connection with sensitization to the hapten diphenylcyclopropenone (DPC). CDR3 nucleotide sequence: TGTGCCAGCAGCCAAGATAGCTTTTCGTCAAGCTCCTACAATGAGCAGTTCTTC. Its protein is CASSQDSFSSSSYNEQFF.